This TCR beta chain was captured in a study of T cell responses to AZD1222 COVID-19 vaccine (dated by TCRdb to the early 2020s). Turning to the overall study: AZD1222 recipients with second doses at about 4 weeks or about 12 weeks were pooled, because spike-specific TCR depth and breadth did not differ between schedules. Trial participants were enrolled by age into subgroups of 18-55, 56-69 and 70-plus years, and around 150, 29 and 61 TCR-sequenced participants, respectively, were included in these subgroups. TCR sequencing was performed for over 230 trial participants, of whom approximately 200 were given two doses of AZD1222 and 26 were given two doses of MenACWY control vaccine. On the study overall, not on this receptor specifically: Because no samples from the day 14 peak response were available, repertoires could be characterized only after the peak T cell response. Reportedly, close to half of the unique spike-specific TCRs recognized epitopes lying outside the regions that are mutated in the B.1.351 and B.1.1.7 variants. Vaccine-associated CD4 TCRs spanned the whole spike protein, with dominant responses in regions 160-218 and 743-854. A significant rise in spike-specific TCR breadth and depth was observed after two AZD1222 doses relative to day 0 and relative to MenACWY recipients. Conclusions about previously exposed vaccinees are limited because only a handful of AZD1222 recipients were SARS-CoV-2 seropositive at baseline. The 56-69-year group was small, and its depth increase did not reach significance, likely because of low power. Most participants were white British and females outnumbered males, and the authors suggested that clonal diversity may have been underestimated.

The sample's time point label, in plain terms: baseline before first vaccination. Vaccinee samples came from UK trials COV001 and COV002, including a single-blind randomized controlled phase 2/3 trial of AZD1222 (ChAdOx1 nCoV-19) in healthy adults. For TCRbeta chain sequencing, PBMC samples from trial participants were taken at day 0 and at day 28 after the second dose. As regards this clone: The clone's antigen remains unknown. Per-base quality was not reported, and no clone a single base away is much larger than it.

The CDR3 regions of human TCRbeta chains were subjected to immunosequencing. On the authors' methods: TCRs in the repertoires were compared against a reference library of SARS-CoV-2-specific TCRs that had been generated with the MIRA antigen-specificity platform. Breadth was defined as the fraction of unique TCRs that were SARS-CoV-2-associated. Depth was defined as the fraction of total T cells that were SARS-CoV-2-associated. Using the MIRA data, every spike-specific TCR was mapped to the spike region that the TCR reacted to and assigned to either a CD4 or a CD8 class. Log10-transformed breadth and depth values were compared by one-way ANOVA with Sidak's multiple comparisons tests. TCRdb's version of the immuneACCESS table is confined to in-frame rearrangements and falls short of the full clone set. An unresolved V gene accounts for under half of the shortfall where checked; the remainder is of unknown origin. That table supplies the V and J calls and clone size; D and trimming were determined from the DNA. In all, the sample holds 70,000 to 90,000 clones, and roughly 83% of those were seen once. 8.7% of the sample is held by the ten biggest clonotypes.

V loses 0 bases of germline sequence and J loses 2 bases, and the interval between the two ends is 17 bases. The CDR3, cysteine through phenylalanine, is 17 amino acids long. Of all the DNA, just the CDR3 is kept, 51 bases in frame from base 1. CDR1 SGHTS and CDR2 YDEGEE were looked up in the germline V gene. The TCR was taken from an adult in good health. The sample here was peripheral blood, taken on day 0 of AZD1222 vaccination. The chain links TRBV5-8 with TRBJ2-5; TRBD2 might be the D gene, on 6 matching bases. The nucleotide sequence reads TGTGCCAGCAGCTTGGGGTCTGCGGGACGAGCACAAGAGACCCAGTACTTC. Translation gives CASSLGSAGRAQETQYF. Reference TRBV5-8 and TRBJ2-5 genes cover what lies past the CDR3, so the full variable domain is EAGVTQSPTHLIKTRGQQATLRCSPISGHTSVYWYQQALGLGLQFLLWYDEGEERNRGNFPPRFSGRQFPNYSSELNVNALELEDSALYLCASSLGSAGRAQETQYFGPGTRLLVL.